This T cell receptor beta chain comes out of a study of beta chain features in type 1 diabetes. The study's findings and limits: Researchers report that Type 1 diabetes patients had moderately but significantly shorter TCRB CDR3s across all four CD4+ subsets.

What was sequenced were expressed TCRB transcripts, since all of the isolated RNA had been reverse transcribed. TCRdb's copy holds only in-frame clones and misses some; the assay was immunoSEQ multiplex PCR. The sample yields about 110,000 clones, approximately 37% seen once. Germline V gives CDR1 GTSNPN, CDR2 SVGIG (reference sequence). The junction had 11 bases not matched to a gene; V was cut back by 4 bases and J by 0 bases. This CDR3 is built from 16 residues. This clone was recorded a few times. Its specificity is not known. This sequence originates from a young woman in good health. V usage is TRBV30 and J usage is TRBJ1-1, with TRBD1 matching over 7 bases. Sequencing was performed on stem cell memory CD4+ T cells from blood. The CDR3 DNA reads TGTGCCTGGACTAACAGGGGAAAGCGAATGAACACTGAAGCTTTCTTT. Amino acids: CAWTNRGKRMNTEAFF.